Given below is one TCR beta chain in context. This clonotype was counted a few times. No cognate antigen has been identified for it. No quality values exist for individual bases; no much larger clone is one base distant. This entry is derived from a study of T cells in Graves' hyperthyroidism and ophthalmopathy (dated by TCRdb to between 2017 and 2020). Concerning the study at large: Peripheral blood was collected at initial diagnosis, before any treatment. An independent validation cohort of some 18 hyperthyroidism patients and 17 patients who later progressed to ophthalmopathy tested prospective prediction of ophthalmopathy. The study also compared thyroid tissue and blood T-cell repertoires from five or six Graves' hyperthyroidism patients. After blood sampling, hyperthyroidism patients were treated with methimazole at a starting dose of 30 mg daily, and ophthalmopathy patients were treated with high-dose intravenous methylprednisolone. The paper reports TCR Vbeta CDR3 sequencing of approximately 140 peripheral blood samples: 40 or so ophthalmopathy, roughly 74 hyperthyroidism and approximately 17 progressor patients. The approximately 100 discovery patients were randomly split 7:3 into training and test sets. To identify TCR V-J signatures that set the groups apart, the researchers used a discovery cohort of 90 to 100 patients, made up of 40 to 45 with Graves' ophthalmopathy and some 56 with stable Graves' hyperthyroidism. The paper's findings and limits, for the study overall: During validation, the model predicted progression to ophthalmopathy a median of approximately 7 months ahead of onset, with around 65% sensitivity and 72% to 80% specificity. Blood samples also contained most of the expanded thyroid clonotypes (frequency above 0.001), which suggests that blood repertoires may reflect thyroid immune responses. A model built on a 13 V-J signature distinguished ophthalmopathy from stable hyperthyroidism, reaching approximately 89% sensitivity and 81.08% specificity in cross-validation and 80%/75% in testing. No statistical method was used to fix the sample size in advance, and group allocation was not hidden from the investigators.

Stable Graves' hyperthyroidism was defined as the absence of progression to ophthalmopathy over 18 months of follow-up. The hyperthyroidism patients were between 18 and 65 years old and newly diagnosed, with a disease duration of less than 2 months. Patients with uncontrolled infections, other autoimmune diseases, pregnancy or lactation were excluded. Diagnoses were established on the basis of clinical symptoms, serum thyroxine and TRAb, thyroid ultrasound, and orbital computed tomography. Ficoll-Paque density gradient centrifugation was used to isolate PBMCs from about 10 ml of fresh peripheral blood. Total RNA was extracted using Trizol reagent, and RNA quality was assessed on an Agilent 2100 Bioanalyzer. Amplification of TCR beta CDR3 regions was carried out from RNA transcripts. For the first round of RT-PCR on the TCR CDR3, the HTBI primer set was used together with the Qiagen OneStep RT-PCR kit. Libraries were constructed in a second round of multiplex PCR, after which size selection and purification were carried out. The libraries were sequenced on an Illumina HiSeq2000 using paired-end 100 bp reads. Per the source publication's procedure: Raw data were processed with SOAPnuke, discarding reads with adapters, uncalled bases, mean Phred below 15, or no exact constant-primer or identifier match. High-quality paired reads were merged using COPE v1.2.5, and each unique nucleotide sequence was defined as a clonotype. MiTCR v1.1 was used to align clonotypes to the IMGT TRBV, TRBD and TRBJ reference segments. Analysis was restricted to V-J combinations with a frequency above 0.0001, which covered 99.2% of repertoires. The TCS score was defined as the ratio of F50 (clonal expansion) to E x V (chaos), calculated using BLOSUM62-based TCRdist between CDR3 peptides within each V-J. Welch's t-statistics and random forest reduced fewer than 600 V-J features to about 13, which were used in a naive Bayes classifier (R e1071). TCRdb redid the processing of the public reads, applying fastp at Q25 and MiXCR, and retained in-frame beta chains. Each CDR3 protein gets just one entry, which takes the most common genes and DNA from the rows behind it. TCRdb's processing, not the study's, gives the V and J calls here. This sample has 650,000 to 700,000 distinct CDR3 sequences in its table, and 17% of those were observed once. Around 16% of the sample lies in the top ten.

At the junction V is shortened by 7 bases and J by 5 bases; bases outside the gene matches: 7. The CDR3 starts with the cysteine, ends with the phenylalanine, and has 15 residues. Kept here is only the CDR3 DNA, which spans 45 bases and is read in frame from base 1. The sequence was collected from a man over 45 with Graves' hyperthyroidism. The sample comprised blood. The chain joins TRBV12-3 or TRBV12-4 to TRBJ2-2; 10 nucleotides in the junction match TRBD2. The CDR3 region has the sequence CASTRLAGVTGELFF. The nucleotide sequence reads as follows: TGTGCCAGCACCCGTCTAGCGGGAGTTACCGGGGAGCTGTTTTTT.